This T cell receptor beta chain was sequenced during a study of human T cells and chemical hapten exposure (dated by TCRdb to the early 2020s). About the investigation overall: For sensitization, 2% DPC in acetone was applied to a roughly 2 cm by roughly 2 cm area of upper inner arm skin. Weekly therapeutic DPC doses were additionally applied to the scalp of patients throughout the approximately 24-week study period. Patch tests used Finn chambers with 0.01% DPC on the upper back, scored after 6 days by International Contact Dermatitis Research Group standards. Alopecia areata with under or over 50% scalp involvement, alopecia totalis and alopecia universalis were represented in the patient cohort, which was mostly female. Libraries were pooled for sequencing, and variation in per-sample TCR yields was attributed mainly to small differences in library volumes within the pool. In alopecia patients, the study followed how the peripheral blood TCR repertoire changed in vivo over primary and secondary sensitization to diphenylcyclopropenone (DPC), a hapten. Patient blood was sampled pre-sensitization (week 0) and at 2, 6 and about 24 weeks after DPC sensitization. Blood for TCR sequencing was provided by twenty-nine alopecia patients at one to four time points (pre-sensitization, 2, 6 and 24 weeks).

Receptor amplification or capture employed RACE. Sequencing was carried out with a NextSeq 500. During library preparation, unique molecular identifiers were attached to individual cDNA molecules so that TCRs could be counted in a quantitative, reproducible way. Each blood RNA sample was used to sequence both TCR alpha and TCR beta chains. As for the authors' bioinformatics: The median number of TCRs per sample was approximately 96,000, ranging from roughly 23,224 to 700,000. The Decombinator software suite was used to annotate the V, J and CDR3 of the TCR reads. To make PS versus PT1 abundance plots, every sample was subsampled to the same number of TCRs (28,000). TCRs were defined as expanded if absent before sensitization and observed at least eight times at the 2-week time point. TCRdb reworked the public reads: Q25 trimming with fastp, MiXCR clone assembly, productive beta chains retained. CDR3 protein duplicates are merged, each entry listing the most common genes and DNA. These V and J calls derive from TCRdb rather than the authors' analysis. For this sample there are more than 70,000 distinct CDR3 sequences; around 7.9% appear just once. The ten largest clonotypes hold 2% to 3% of the sample.

The paper's findings and limits, for the study overall: Alopecia, a presumed autoimmune disease, was present in all patients, so the immune response of the patients might differ from that of healthy individuals. After repeated subsampling, changes were observed in the strength of the expansion versus patch-test correlation and in the threshold at which the correlation became significant. A positive correlation was found between the number of PT1 expanded TCRs and patch test score, with significance reached at thresholds 8, 16 and 32 but not 4. The number of TCRs above 1 in 1000 frequency did not change with DPC sensitization; there was no evidence of global repertoire structure alterations. Expanded TCRs formed significantly more large CDR3 similarity clusters than pre-sensitization or healthy control sets, consistent with antigen-driven responses.

The label giving this sample's time point can be read as: pre-sensitization, week 0. Taken with the paper, the label for treatment or condition translates to: therapeutic diphenylcyclopropenone sensitization with weekly scalp DPC. Blood at each patch-test visit was drawn before the patch test was applied. Patients were considered eligible if aged 18 to 70, diagnosed with alopecia and deemed suitable for DPC therapy, and patients were excluded if pregnant. Total RNA was isolated from unfractionated whole blood collected in Tempus Blood RNA tubes. Deletion took 1 base off V and 8 bases off J, with a span of 10 bases between the germline ends. The germline V gene sets CDR1 to KGHDR and CDR2 to SFDVKD. The CDR3 sequence holds 13 residues, the cysteine and phenylalanine included. The kept DNA is CDR3 alone, 39 bases in frame from the first base. This clonotype was picked up a small number of times. Its antigen remains unidentified. Base-call qualities are not available, and no considerably larger clone is one nucleotide away.

The sequences come from whole blood, collected in connection with sensitization to the hapten diphenylcyclopropenone (DPC). The TCR was taken from a middle-aged man with alopecia areata. Some clones in this sample may be carry-over from other donors' samples. This sequence uses TRBV24-1 and TRBJ1-2; possibly the D gene is TRBD1, per 6 matching bases. The CDR3 region has the sequence CATSDFTTGGYTF. The DNA reads as follows: TGTGCCACCAGTGATTTCACGACAGGCGGCTACACCTTC.